This T cell receptor beta chain came from a study of shared clonotypes between healthy human individuals. Study-level information: Every donor yielded three CD4 naive, three CD4 memory, two CD8 naive and one CD8 memory plate. Regarding the study as a whole: Several donors had about 5% of their naive CD4 clonotypes in common.

With 6 bases clipped from V and 0 bases from J, the junction kept 6 bases outside the gene matches. CDR1 is SGHNT and CDR2 is YYREEE in the germline V gene (reference sequence). The CDR3 is 15 residues long. Genomic DNA of every subset was divided equally among multiple immunoSEQ plates. This table comes from immunoSEQ multiplex PCR, and its TCRdb copy is limited to in-frame clones, with some not included. The table shows 2 million to 2.5 million clones, with roughly 92% occurring only once. Concerning this clone: Its antigen is not known.

Specimen: naive CD4+ T cells from PBMCs. Subset reported: CD45RA+ positively selected. The V and J genes are TRBV5-4 and TRBJ2-3; 8 bases match TRBD1. The TCR comes from a young man in good health. Some clones in this sample may be carry-over from other donors' samples. The CDR3 region has the DNA TGTGCCAGCAACAACCGGGACAGGAGCACAGATACGCAGTATTTT. It translates to CASNNRDRSTDTQYF.